The next 31 T cell receptor beta chains were all read from a single sample in a study of blood T cell repertoires in COVID-19. Data came from immunoSEQ multiplex PCR; TCRdb stores just in-frame clones and leaves some out. The table lists about 88,000 clones, more than 70% of them singletons. Sequences were obtained from peripheral blood. These receptors originate from a woman older than 75 with acute or convalescent COVID-19.

Here the CDR3 reads CASSQEMTGMNTEAFF. The CDR3 coding sequence is TGCGCCAGCAGCCAAGAGATGACAGGGATGAACACTGAAGCTTTCTTT. The V call is TRBV4-3, the J call TRBJ1-1; 7 bases are a match to TRBD1. There are 16 residues in the CDR3. Germline CDR1 reads LGHNA; CDR2 reads YSLEER. V was clipped by 0 bases and J by 0 bases; unmatched bases: 4.

A single count supports this clone. The chain has TRBV14 and TRBJ2-3, with no clear D. V lost 2 bases, J lost 9 bases, and 6 bases lay in between. The CDR3 extends over 11 amino acids. Per germline, CDR1 SGHDN and CDR2 FVKESK. The CDR3 sequence is CASSQSRTQYF. Here the CDR3 DNA reads TGTGCCAGCAGCCAATCGAGAACGCAGTATTTT.

This clone has only a few counts. J is TRBJ1-5 and V is TRBV6-1; D uncertain. The CDR3 has 17 amino acids. The ends were cut back, 4 bases at V and 0 bases at J, with 16 bases in the middle. Germline V CDR1 and CDR2: MNHNS, SASEGT. The CDR3: CASSGRRAGYSNQPQHF. The DNA for the CDR3 is TGTGCCAGCAGTGGAAGGAGGGCCGGGTATAGCAATCAGCCCCAGCATTTT.

In its sample, this clone was seen once. V gene TRBV7-9 combines with J gene TRBJ1-6; 7 bases are shared with TRBD1. CDR1 is SEHNR, CDR2 FQNEAQ, per germline (reference sequence). The junction had 6 bases not matched to a gene; V was cut back by 1 base and J by 9 bases. This CDR3 has 15 residues. The CDR3 sequence: CASSLVAGGGSPLHF. The CDR3 bases are TGTGCCAGCAGCTTAGTGGCAGGGGGTGGTTCACCCCTCCACTTT.

The rearrangement uses TRBV7-3 and TRBJ2-1; D might be TRBD2 (6 bases). This CDR3 contains 13 residues. Trimming shortened V by 4 bases and J by 6 bases, and 10 bases separated the two germline ends. Germline V gene data show CDR1 as SGHTA and CDR2 as FQGTGA. The CDR3 region is CASSSMGGNEQFF. Here the CDR3 DNA reads TGTGCCAGCAGCTCCATGGGGGGCAATGAGCAGTTCTTC.

CDR3 in DNA: TGTGCCAGCAGCTTAGGGGGGGGGCTGAACACTGAAGCTTTCTTT. It translates to CASSLGGGLNTEAFF. The chain combines TRBV7-6 with TRBJ1-1, with D possibly TRBD1 on 6 matching bases. V shed 1 base and J shed 0 bases, with 9 bases lying between them. This CDR3 comprises 15 residues. Germline values: CDR1 SGHVS, CDR2 FNYEAQ.

This sequence joins TRBV5-6 and TRBJ2-7; TRBD2 matches 9 bases. CDR3 length: 14 residues. V was pared by 0 bases and J by 3 bases, with 1 base of the junction left unmatched. Germline lookup yields CDR1 SGHDT and CDR2 YYEEEE. The CDR3 loop is CASSLGLADYEQYF. The CDR3 nucleotides read TGTGCCAGCAGCTTGGGACTAGCGGACTACGAGCAGTACTTC.

This clone has just a few counts. V is TRBV11-2 and J is TRBJ2-7, with TRBD1 identical over 12 bases. V lost 5 bases to trimming and J lost 3 bases; unmatched junction nucleotides: 8. The CDR3 runs 16 residues. The germline gives CDR1 SGHAT, CDR2 FQNNGV. The CDR3 DNA reads as TGTGCCAGCAGCAGTCCCCGGGACAGGGGGCTCTACGAGCAGTACTTC. This gives the protein CASSSPRDRGLYEQYF.

Here the CDR3 DNA reads TGTGCCAGCCGGAGAAAGGCTAGCGGCCAAGAGACCCAGTACTTC. Translation gives CASRRKASGQETQYF. V is TRBV6-5 and J is TRBJ2-5, with 7 bases lining up with TRBD2. V lost 8 bases to trimming and J lost 1 base; unmatched junction nucleotides: 10. The CDR3 is 15 amino acids. Per the germline V gene, CDR1 is MNHEY and CDR2 is SVGAGI.

This clone was seen a single time. The chain links TRBV7-9 to TRBJ2-5; TRBD2 agrees at 13 bases. Trimming cost V 2 bases and J 2 bases; bases outside gene matches: 8. Germline V lookup: CDR1 SEHNR, CDR2 FQNEAQ (reference sequence). The CDR3 is made up of 18 amino acids. For the CDR3, the DNA is TGTGCCAGCAGCTTACTCGCACTAGCGGGGGGGTCACAAGAGACCCAGTACTTC. Amino acids: CASSLLALAGGSQETQYF.

The V gene is TRBV12-3 or TRBV12-4, the J gene TRBJ1-1, with D possibly matching TRBD1 (5 bases). This CDR3 contains 11 residues. With 5 bases removed from V and 5 bases from J, the gap between germline ends came to 6 bases. The CDR3 here is CASSRGTEAFF. The CDR3 coding sequence is TGTGCCAGCAGTAGGGGTACTGAAGCTTTCTTT.

The V call is TRBV18, the J call TRBJ1-5, with 12 bases matching TRBD1. Germline CDR1 KGHSH, CDR2 LQKENI. This CDR3 has 16 residues. Trimming at V came to 2 bases and at J to 5 bases, leaving 4 bases not matched to a gene. CDR3 nucleotide sequence: TGTGCCAGCTCACCAGCCGGGACAGGGGGCTATCAGCCCCAGCATTTT. Amino acids: CASSPAGTGGYQPQHF.

V and J are TRBV7-6 and TRBJ2-2, with D possibly TRBD1 on 5 matching bases. This CDR3 region has 17 residues. Germline V gene sequence: CDR1 SGHVS, CDR2 FNYEAQ. V dropped 3 bases and J dropped 3 bases, with 17 bases sitting between them. The CDR3 nucleotides read TGTGCCAGCAGCTTTTCTAGTGGGGCAGAAGACACCGGGGAGCTGTTTTTT. This codes for CASSFSSGAEDTGELFF.

This chain connects TRBV11-2 to TRBJ2-7, with TRBD1 matching 7 bases. V shed 5 bases, J shed 1 base, and the junction held 2 bases outside the gene matches. Germline CDR1 reads SGHAT; CDR2 reads FQNNGV. The CDR3 covers 13 residues. CDR3 region: CASSTGQSYEQYF. In DNA form, the CDR3 reads TGTGCCAGCAGCACGGGACAGTCCTACGAGCAGTACTTC.

J is TRBJ1-2 and V is TRBV10-3, with a possible D match to TRBD1 (5 bases). Trimming removed 2 bases at V and 6 bases at J, with 13 bases between. The CDR3 is 14 amino acids. Germline V gene lookup returns CDR1 ENHRY and CDR2 SYGVKD. CDR3 protein: CAISERQLGDGYTF. Here the CDR3 DNA reads TGTGCCATCAGTGAGAGACAGTTGGGTGATGGCTACACCTTC.

This clone was detected once. The chain combines TRBV28 with TRBJ1-2; D is unclear. There are 12 residues in the CDR3. The germline gives CDR1 MDHEN, CDR2 SYDVKM. V gave up 6 bases and J gave up 8 bases, with 13 bases separating them. This chain's CDR3 is CASSPLIRGYTF. In nucleotides, the CDR3 is TGTGCCAGCAGCCCCTTGATCAGGGGCTACACCTTC.

This chain links TRBV2 with TRBJ2-1; 7 nucleotides agree with TRBD2. V lost 4 bases and J lost 10; bases outside the gene matches: 10. The CDR3 covers 14 residues. Germline V gene sequence: CDR1 SNHLY, CDR2 FYNNEI. CDR3 bases: TGTGCCAGCAGTGGAACTGTGGGAGGGCTCGAGCAGTTCTTC. It codes for CASSGTVGGLEQFF.

The chain has TRBV9 and TRBJ1-3; D ambiguous. The CDR3 sequence is 16 residues long. Germline CDR1 reads SGDLS; CDR2 reads YYNGEE. The ends were cut back, 2 bases at V and 3 bases at J, with 15 bases in the middle. The CDR3 sequence: CASSVGEPLIGNTIYF. The CDR3, as DNA: TGTGCCAGCAGCGTTGGGGAGCCCTTAATTGGAAACACCATATATTTT.

The V and J genes are TRBV20-1 and TRBJ2-5; no clear D. The CDR3 extends over 11 amino acids. V lost 2 bases and J lost 2, with 3 bases in between. CDR1 DFQATT and CDR2 SNEGSKA come from the germline V gene (reference sequence). The CDR3 DNA reads as TGCAGTGCTAGACCTCAAGAGACCCAGTACTTC. Amino acids: CSARPQETQYF.

The V and J genes are TRBV29-1 and TRBJ2-3, with D tentatively TRBD1 (5 bases). V lost 0 bases and J 3 bases, leaving 10 bases between the germline ends. There are 14 residues in the CDR3. Germline lookup yields CDR1 SQVTM and CDR2 ANQGSEA. CDR3 nucleotides: TGCAGCGTTGAAGATCGAACAGGTACAGATACGCAGTATTTT. Its protein product is CSVEDRTGTDTQYF.

The chain couples TRBV5-1 to TRBJ2-2; the match to TRBD1 covers 7 bases. This CDR3 spans 16 amino acids. Germline V gives CDR1 SGHRS, CDR2 YFSETQ. V gave up 3 bases and J gave up 2 bases; unmatched junction bases: 7. This chain's CDR3 is CASSSTGPPNTGELFF. The CDR3 region has the DNA TGCGCCAGCAGCTCGACAGGGCCTCCTAACACCGGGGAGCTGTTTTTT.

The chain couples TRBV6-1 to TRBJ2-5; 8 bases align to TRBD2. This CDR3 comprises 15 residues. J was trimmed by 5 bases and V by 2 bases; bases with no gene match: 7. Germline V gene lookup returns CDR1 MNHNS and CDR2 SASEGT. Here the CDR3 reads CASSETSGSYETQYF. CDR3 DNA: TGTGCCAGCAGTGAAACCAGCGGGAGTTATGAGACCCAGTACTTC.

The chain combines TRBV2 with TRBJ1-1; 8 bases fit TRBD1. Losses at the gene ends were 1 base for V and 4 bases for J; bases not matched to a gene: 11. CDR1 is SNHLY and CDR2 is FYNNEI in the germline V gene. The CDR3 consists of 17 residues. The CDR3, as DNA: TGTGCCAGCAGTGAAGTTGCATCAGGGGGCAGGGGCACTGAAGCTTTCTTT. It codes for CASSEVASGGRGTEAFF.

The chain employs TRBV5-1 and TRBJ2-2; 10 nucleotides match TRBD2. This CDR3 contains 16 residues. Per germline, CDR1 SGHRS and CDR2 YFSETQ. J gave up 0 bases and V 5 bases, and 4 bases lay outside the gene matches. The CDR3 region has the DNA TGCGCCAGCAGGCCCACTAGCGGGGCGAACACCGGGGAGCTGTTTTTT. Translated: CASRPTSGANTGELFF.

V is TRBV6-2 or TRBV6-3 and J is TRBJ2-6; possibly TRBD1 for D (5 bases). This CDR3 region has 16 residues. CDR1 is MNHEY and CDR2 is SVGEGT in the germline V gene. Trimming cost V 5 bases and J 0 bases, with 11 bases left between them. The CDR3 spells CASSLLRASGANVLTF. For the CDR3, the DNA is TGTGCCAGCAGTCTCCTCAGGGCCTCTGGGGCCAACGTCCTGACTTTC.

This chain connects TRBV19 to TRBJ1-3, with 7 bases lining up with TRBD1. Germline V gives CDR1 LNHDA, CDR2 SQIVND (reference sequence). CDR3 length: 15 amino acids. V trimming: 5 bases; J trimming: 4 bases; junction bases outside the gene matches: 8. The CDR3 loop reads CASSAQQGSGNTIYF. The DNA of the CDR3 is TGTGCCAGTAGTGCTCAACAGGGGTCCGGAAACACCATATATTTT.

A few counts support this clone. The V call is TRBV4-3, the J call TRBJ1-5, with D possibly matching TRBD1 (5 bases). Germline values: CDR1 LGHNA, CDR2 YSLEER. The V and J ends lost 1 base and 4 bases respectively, with 11 bases between them. This CDR3 contains 15 residues. CDR3 in amino acids: CASSQGYGGNQPQHF. The CDR3 DNA reads as TGCGCCAGCAGCCAAGGGTACGGGGGAAATCAGCCCCAGCATTTT.

The chain combines TRBV2 with TRBJ1-1; TRBD1 matches at 9 bases. V shed 6 bases and J 4 bases; nucleotides not matched to a gene: 6. Germline V gene lookup returns CDR1 SNHLY and CDR2 FYNNEI. The length of the CDR3 is 14 residues. CDR3 protein: CASRVTGGVTEAFF. CDR3 DNA sequence: TGTGCCAGCAGAGTGACAGGGGGGGTCACTGAAGCTTTCTTT.

The chain recombines TRBV5-1 with TRBJ2-1; 10 nucleotides align to TRBD1. The CDR3 has 15 amino acids. With V trimmed by 4 bases and J by 4 bases, 5 bases remained unmatched. The germline CDR1 and CDR2 sequences are SGHRS and YFSETQ. The CDR3 loop reads CASSTTGGAYNEQFF. The CDR3 DNA is TGCGCCAGCAGCACGACAGGGGGCGCGTACAATGAGCAGTTCTTC.

This clone was counted only a few times. V usage is TRBV21-1 and J usage is TRBJ1-1. TRBV21-1 is marked as a pseudogene. The CDR3 contains 17 residues. CDR3 DNA: TGTGCCAGCAGCTTACGTCCGATCGGGCGGGGGAACACTGAAGCTTTCTTT. The encoded protein is CASSLRPIGRGNTEAFF.

The V and J genes are TRBV19 and TRBJ1-4; the match to TRBD1 covers 7 bases. The V gene end was trimmed by 5 bases and the J gene end by 6 bases; junction bases not matched to a gene: 6. The CDR3 spans 14 residues. Germline-derived CDR1 and CDR2 are LNHDA and SQIVND (reference sequence). CDR3 DNA: TGTGCCAGTAGTTCAACCGGGACAGATGAAAAACTGTTTTTT. It translates to CASSSTGTDEKLFF.